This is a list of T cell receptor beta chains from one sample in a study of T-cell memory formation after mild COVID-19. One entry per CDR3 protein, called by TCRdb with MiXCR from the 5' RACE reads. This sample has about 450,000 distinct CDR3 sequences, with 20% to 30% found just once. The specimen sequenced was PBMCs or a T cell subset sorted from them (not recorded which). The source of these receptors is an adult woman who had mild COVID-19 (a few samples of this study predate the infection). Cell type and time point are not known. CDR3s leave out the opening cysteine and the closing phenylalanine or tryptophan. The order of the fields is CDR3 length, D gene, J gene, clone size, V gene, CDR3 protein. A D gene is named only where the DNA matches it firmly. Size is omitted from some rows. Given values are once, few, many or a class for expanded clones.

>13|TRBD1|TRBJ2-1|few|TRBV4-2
ASSRTDRDGNEQF
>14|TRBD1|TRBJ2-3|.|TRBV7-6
ASSWGQGKGTDTQY
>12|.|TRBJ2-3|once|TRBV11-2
ASSLDGAGDTQY
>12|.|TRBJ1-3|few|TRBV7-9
ASSFLTGPNTIY
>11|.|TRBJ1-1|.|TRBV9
ASSVVQGPEAF
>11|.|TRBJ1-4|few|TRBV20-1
SASGNGNEKLF
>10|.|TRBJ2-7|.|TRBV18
ASSPYGYEQY
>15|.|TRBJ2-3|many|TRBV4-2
ASSPTSGFGGVDTQY
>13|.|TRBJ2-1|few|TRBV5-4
ASSFEAESYNEQF
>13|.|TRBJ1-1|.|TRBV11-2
ASSLEFLGVTEAF
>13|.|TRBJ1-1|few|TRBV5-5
ASSSGTYMNTEAF
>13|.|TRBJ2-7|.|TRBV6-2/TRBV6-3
ASSYVEGLSYEQY
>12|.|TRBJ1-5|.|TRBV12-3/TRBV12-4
ASRSGAGNQPQH
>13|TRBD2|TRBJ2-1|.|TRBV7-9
ASSLAIGGNNEQF
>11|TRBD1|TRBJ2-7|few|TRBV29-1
SGAGGRNYEQY
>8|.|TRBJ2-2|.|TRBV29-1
SVGVGELF
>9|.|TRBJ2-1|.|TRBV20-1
SASPYNEQF
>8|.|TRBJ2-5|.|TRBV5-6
ASNSETQY
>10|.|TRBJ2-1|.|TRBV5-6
ASSLNAKWQF
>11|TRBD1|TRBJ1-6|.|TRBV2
ASRTGENSPLH
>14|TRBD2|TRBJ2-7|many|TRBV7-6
ASSSGTSGSSYEQY
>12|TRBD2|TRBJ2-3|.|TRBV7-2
ASRGGSFADTQY
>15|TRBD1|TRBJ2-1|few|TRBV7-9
ASSLGSWGQVENEQF
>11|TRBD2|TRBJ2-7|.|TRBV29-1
SARPSGYYEQY
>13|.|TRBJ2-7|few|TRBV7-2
ASSLEAGDTYEQY
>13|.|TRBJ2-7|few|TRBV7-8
ASSPLRVLAYEQY
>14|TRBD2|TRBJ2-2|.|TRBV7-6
ASSLGLAGYTGELF
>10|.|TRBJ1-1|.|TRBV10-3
ATRRGDTEAF
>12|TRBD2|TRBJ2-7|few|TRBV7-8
ASSSREGLYEQY
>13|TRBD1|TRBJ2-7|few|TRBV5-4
ASSLGRTGGYEQY
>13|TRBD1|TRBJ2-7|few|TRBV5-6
ASSQLGTGEYEQY
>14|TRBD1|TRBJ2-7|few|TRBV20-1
SASSIPGQGVHEQY
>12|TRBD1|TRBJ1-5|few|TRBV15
ATSAGTGWPAQH
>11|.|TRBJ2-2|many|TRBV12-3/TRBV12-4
ASSLGSAGELF
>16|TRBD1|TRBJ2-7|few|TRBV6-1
ASSAQDTHRGSSYEQY
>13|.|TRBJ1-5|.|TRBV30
AWSDGTHSNQPQH
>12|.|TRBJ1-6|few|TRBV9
ASSVELNRSPLH
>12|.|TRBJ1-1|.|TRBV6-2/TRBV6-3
ASTKRLGNTEAF
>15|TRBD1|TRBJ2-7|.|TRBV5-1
ASSSGTGFISSYEQY
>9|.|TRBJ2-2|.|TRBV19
ASSNAGELF
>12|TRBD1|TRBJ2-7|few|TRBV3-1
ASSLGQKYYEQY